Presented here are 24 T cell receptor beta chains from one specimen sequenced in a study of blood T cell repertoires in COVID-19. Measured with immunoSEQ multiplex PCR; TCRdb has only the in-frame clones, and not every one. The data hold around 200,000 clones, with roughly 85% observed a single time. The sample taken for sequencing was peripheral blood. These receptors came from a human donor with active or convalescent COVID-19. The donor label of this sample is uncertain.

V and J are TRBV7-3 and TRBJ1-2; a weak D match, TRBD1 (6 bases). The V end lost 5 bases, the J end lost 2 bases, and 15 bases lay between the germline ends. The CDR3 loop spans 15 amino acids. Germline V gene lookup returns CDR1 SGHTA and CDR2 FQGTGA. The CDR3 is CASSIKSDRNYGYTF. In DNA, the CDR3 is TGTGCCAGCAGCATTAAGTCCGACAGGAACTATGGCTACACCTTC.

This sequence joins TRBV18 and TRBJ1-1; possibly TRBD1 for D (6 bases). Germline V lookup: CDR1 KGHSH, CDR2 LQKENI. V was clipped by 8 bases and J by 3 bases, with 19 bases between them. CDR3 length: 15 residues. The CDR3 loop reads CASGQNYFTDTEAFF. The CDR3 DNA is TGTGCCAGCGGACAGAATTACTTTACCGACACTGAAGCTTTCTTT. Complete variable domain (other parts from reference TRBV18 and TRBJ1-1): NAGVMQNPRHLVRRRGQEARLRCSPMKGHSHVYWYRQLPEEGLKFMVYLQKENIIDESGMPKERFSAEFPKEGPSILRIQQVVRGDSAAYFCASGQNYFTDTEAFFGQGTRLTVV.

The gene calls are TRBV5-4 and TRBJ1-2; TRBD1 might be the D (6 bases). The CDR3 totals 15 residues. Germline-derived CDR1 and CDR2 are SGHNT and YYREEE (reference sequence). V lost 1 base, J lost 2 bases, and 12 bases lay in between. CDR3 residues: CASSLLQGVNYGYTF. In nucleotides, the CDR3 is TGTGCCAGCAGCTTGTTACAGGGAGTCAACTATGGCTACACCTTC.

V and J are TRBV28 and TRBJ1-1; D unclear. Germline assignment: CDR1 MDHEN and CDR2 SYDVKM. Trimming pared 3 bases from V and 8 bases from J, leaving 7 bases between. The CDR3 has 11 amino acids. CDR3 sequence (DNA): TGTGCCAGCAGTTTCCTCTTGGAAGCTTTCTTT. This codes for CASSFLLEAFF.

This clone was seen a handful of times. The chain has TRBV18 and TRBJ2-3, with TRBD2 identical over 9 bases. Germline assignment: CDR1 KGHSH and CDR2 LQKENI. CDR3 size: 18 residues. The ends lost 3 bases at V and 5 bases at J; junction bases unmatched: 15. CDR3: CASSPRRAGGTPRDTQYF. CDR3 in DNA: TGTGCCAGCTCACCTCGGCGAGCGGGGGGAACTCCTCGAGATACGCAGTATTTT.

The rearrangement links TRBV2 to TRBJ1-1, with D hard to call. The length of the CDR3 is 12 residues. CDR1 and CDR2 from the germline V gene are SNHLY and FYNNEI. V gave up 7 bases and J gave up 1 base, with 7 bases separating them. This CDR3 reads CASMDWNTEAFF. The CDR3 region has the DNA TGTGCCAGCATGGACTGGAACACTGAAGCTTTCTTT.

V gene TRBV3-1 (or the pseudogene TRBV3-2) combines with J gene TRBJ1-1; D not resolved. Trimming left V 2 bases short and J 4 bases short, with 8 bases between. This CDR3 spans 13 amino acids. The V gene's germline CDR1 is LGHDT and CDR2 YNNKEL (reference sequence). The CDR3 DNA reads as TGTGCCAGCAGCCAAAGCCAGCGCACTGAAGCTTTCTTT. This codes for CASSQSQRTEAFF.

V is TRBV14 and J is TRBJ2-1, with 12 bases that match TRBD2. This CDR3 has 20 residues. With V trimmed by 2 bases and J by 2 bases, 13 bases remained unmatched. Germline assignment: CDR1 SGHDN and CDR2 FVKESK. The CDR3 region is CASSQRPLIRTSGTYNEQFF. The DNA of the CDR3 is TGTGCCAGCAGCCAAAGGCCCTTAATTCGGACTAGCGGGACCTACAATGAGCAGTTCTTC. The full variable domain, rest sourced from reference TRBV14 and TRBJ2-1, is EAGVTQFPSHSVIEKGQTVTLRCDPISGHDNLYWYRRVMGKEIKFLLHFVKESKQDESGMPNNRFLAERTGGTYSTLKVQPAELEDSGVYFCASSQRPLIRTSGTYNEQFFGPGTRLTVL.

The chain joins TRBV6-5 to TRBJ1-1; TRBD1 is a possible D gene (5 bases). The V end lost 7 bases, the J end lost 11 bases, and 14 bases lay between the germline ends. The V gene's germline CDR1 is MNHEY and CDR2 SVGAGI. The CDR3 length is 11 residues. CDR3 nucleotide sequence: TGTGCCAGCAAATGGGGCGGGGGGGCTTTCTTT. Protein product: CASKWGGGAFF.

The J gene is TRBJ2-1, the V gene TRBV2; TRBD2 matches at 13 bases. This CDR3 spans 16 amino acids. Unmatched junction bases numbered 6, after V lost 1 base and J lost 9 bases. The V gene's germline CDR1 is SNHLY and CDR2 FYNNEI. The CDR3 nucleotides are TGTGCCAGCAGTGAAGACGGACTAGCGGGAGCGGGTGAGCAGTTCTTC. Protein product: CASSEDGLAGAGEQFF.

The CDR3 DNA follows: TGCGCCAGCAGCCCCACCGGGGAGCAGTATGCACCCCTCCACTTT. Translation: CASSPTGEQYAPLHF. The V call is TRBV5-1, the J call TRBJ1-6; D gene uncertain. The length of the CDR3 is 15 residues. The V gene's germline CDR1 is SGHRS and CDR2 YFSETQ. Trimming took 4 bases from V and 11 from J, leaving 19 bases between them.

This clone has only a few counts. This chain connects TRBV3-1 (or the pseudogene TRBV3-2) to TRBJ2-1; TRBD2 is a possible D gene (7 bases). V was shortened by 4 bases and J by 13 bases, with 20 bases between the two germline ends. CDR1 and CDR2 from the germline V gene are LGHDT and YNNKEL (reference sequence). This CDR3 is 14 amino acids long. CDR3 residues: CASSPGGLAVPQFF. The CDR3 region has the DNA TGTGCCAGCAGCCCTGGGGGGCTAGCGGTTCCTCAGTTCTTC.

The V call is TRBV3-1 (or the pseudogene TRBV3-2), the J call TRBJ2-1; TRBD2 aligns across 10 bases. Trimming took 1 base from V and 0 from J; bases not matched to a gene: 6. Germline loops: CDR1 LGHDT, CDR2 YNNKEL (reference sequence). The length of the CDR3 is 18 residues. DNA of the CDR3: TGTGCCAGCAGCCAAGCTAGCGGGAGTTTAAGCTCCTACAATGAGCAGTTCTTC. This codes for CASSQASGSLSSYNEQFF.

This clone appeared once. The J gene is TRBJ2-1, the V gene TRBV5-1, with 7 bases identical to TRBD2. This CDR3 has 16 amino acids. Germline V gives CDR1 SGHRS, CDR2 YFSETQ. With V trimmed by 3 bases and J by 3 bases, 9 bases remained unmatched. CDR3 protein: CASSSLSGKGYNEQFF. Written as DNA, the CDR3 is TGCGCCAGCAGCTCACTCAGCGGGAAAGGCTACAATGAGCAGTTCTTC.

The rearrangement joins TRBV6-5 to TRBJ1-2, with D hard to call. Trimming pared 5 bases from V and 5 bases from J, leaving 12 bases between. The CDR3 is 13 residues long. Germline V gene lookup returns CDR1 MNHEY and CDR2 SVGAGI. This chain's CDR3 is CASSPSEVYGYTF. Here the CDR3 DNA reads TGTGCCAGCAGTCCCTCCGAGGTTTATGGCTACACCTTC.

This clone has only a few counts. CDR3: CASSQDWDSAYEQYF. The CDR3 DNA reads as TGTGCCAGCAGCCAAGATTGGGACTCCGCCTACGAGCAGTACTTC. The chain has TRBV4-2 and TRBJ2-7; maybe TRBD2 (6 bases). The germline V and J ends were trimmed by 0 bases and 2 bases, with 11 bases remaining between them. CDR1 and CDR2 from the germline V gene are LGHNA and YNFKEQ. CDR3 length equals 15 residues.

Turning to this clone: Its ends do not fully match the called genes, so a read error is possible. The chain is built from TRBV7-2 and TRBJ2-7, with D tentatively TRBD1 (5 bases). There are 13 residues in the CDR3. The germline V gene encodes CDR1 SGHTA and CDR2 FQGNSA. The CDR3 reads CASTAGTGTPWGF. The CDR3 DNA sequence: TGTGCCAGCACCGCCGGCACAGGAACCCCTTGGGGCTTC.

The chain couples TRBV5-6 to TRBJ1-3; no definite D call. The CDR3 has 15 residues. Germline V CDR1 and CDR2: SGHDT, YYEEEE. The V and J ends lost 2 bases and 0 bases respectively, with 9 bases between them. In DNA form, the CDR3 reads TGTGCCAGCAGCTTTGGGCTGAGCTCTGGAAACACCATATATTTT. Encoded protein: CASSFGLSSGNTIYF.

The chain joins TRBV15 to TRBJ2-5; TRBD1 is a possible D gene (5 bases). CDR3 length: 13 amino acids. V was cut by 3 bases and J by 5 bases, with 10 bases left in between. Germline loops: CDR1 LNHNV, CDR2 YYDKDF (reference sequence). CDR3 nucleotide sequence: TGTGCCACCAGCAGGTGGGGCTCCGAGACCCAGTACTTC. Translating gives CATSRWGSETQYF.

The chain carries TRBV7-2 and TRBJ2-1; a weak D match, TRBD2 (5 bases). CDR1 SGHTA and CDR2 FQGNSA come from the germline V gene. CDR3 length: 12 amino acids. V was shortened by 8 bases and J by 9 bases, with 14 bases between the two germline ends. The CDR3 is CASGEVAGEQFF. The CDR3 DNA reads as TGTGCCAGCGGCGAAGTTGCGGGTGAGCAGTTCTTC.

The chain employs TRBV5-1 and TRBJ2-7; 8 bases align to TRBD2. There are 15 residues in the CDR3. Germline loops: CDR1 SGHRS, CDR2 YFSETQ. V trimming: 3 bases; J trimming: 2 bases; junction bases outside the gene matches: 7. The CDR3 sequence is CASSSPGAGAYEQYF. CDR3 in DNA: TGCGCCAGCAGCTCACCGGGAGCGGGAGCCTACGAGCAGTACTTC.

V and J are TRBV6-5 and TRBJ1-5; a weak D match, TRBD1 (5 bases). Trimming removed 0 bases at V and 7 bases at J, with 10 bases between. Germline V gene lookup returns CDR1 MNHEY and CDR2 SVGAGI. The CDR3 is 14 amino acids. Written as DNA, the CDR3 is TGTGCCAGCAGTTACTCGTCAGGGATACAGCCCCAGCATTTT. Protein product: CASSYSSGIQPQHF.

The CDR3 spells CASSPPSTGAYEQYF. The CDR3 coding sequence is TGTGCCAGCAGTCCCCCCTCGACAGGGGCCTACGAGCAGTACTTC. The chain carries TRBV28 and TRBJ2-7, with 8 nucleotides matching TRBD1. The length of the CDR3 is 15 residues. Trimming removed 5 bases from V and 2 bases from J; junction bases left unmatched: 8. Per the germline V gene, CDR1 is MDHEN and CDR2 is SYDVKM.

V is TRBV13 and J is TRBJ2-1, with 15 nucleotides matching TRBD2. Germline values: CDR1 PRHDT, CDR2 FYEKMQ (reference sequence). The CDR3 extends over 17 amino acids. The ends lost 4 bases at V and 3 bases at J; junction bases unmatched: 4. CDR3 loop: CASSSGLAGGYYNEQFF. DNA for the CDR3: TGTGCCAGCAGCTCGGGACTAGCGGGAGGATACTACAATGAGCAGTTCTTC.